Listed below are T cell receptor beta chains from one sample, sequenced in a study of cytomegalovirus exposure and HLA in healthy donors. TCRdb's copy holds only in-frame clones and misses some; the assay was immunoSEQ multiplex PCR. Seen here are about 69,000 clones, 85% to 95% observed once, and the top ten hold more than 0.9%. The sample consisted of PBMCs. The receptors originated from a woman aged 18-29 years in good health and CMV-seronegative. CDR3s include the opening cysteine and the closing phenylalanine or tryptophan. A D gene is named only where the DNA matches it firmly. Clone size is shown for a subset of rows, as once, few, many or a class of expanded clone.

v_gene,abundance,j_gene,d_gene,len,CDR3aa,CDR3nt
TRBV28,NA,TRBJ2-6,NA,17,CASSEPGLSSGANVLTF,TGTGCCAGCAGTGAACCGGGACTGAGCTCTGGGGCCAACGTCCTGACTTTC
TRBV4-1,once,TRBJ2-2,TRBD2,16,CASSTPSGGAPGELFF,TGCGCCAGCAGCACTCCTAGCGGGGGGGCTCCCGGGGAGCTGTTTTTT
TRBV6-5,NA,TRBJ1-6,NA,11,CASSFPGPLHF,TGTGCCAGCAGTTTCCCGGGGCCCCTCCACTTT
TRBV30,NA,TRBJ1-1,NA,12,CAWTQRDTEAFF,TGTGCCTGGACACAGCGGGACACTGAAGCTTTCTTT
TRBV9,NA,TRBJ2-3,TRBD2,15,CASSATAGSTDTQYF,TGTGCCAGCAGCGCGACAGCGGGGAGCACAGATACGCAGTATTTT
TRBV7-9,NA,TRBJ1-6,TRBD1,14,CASAGTANNSPLHF,TGTGCCAGCGCCGGGACAGCTAATAATTCACCCCTCCACTTT
TRBV5-6,NA,TRBJ1-1,TRBD1,16,CASSLNRGQGATEAFF,TGTGCCAGCAGCCTCAATCGGGGACAGGGGGCCACTGAAGCTTTCTTT
TRBV7-9,NA,TRBJ2-7,TRBD1,14,CASSLTQGANEQYF,TGTGCCAGCAGCTTAACGCAGGGGGCCAACGAGCAGTACTTC
TRBV18,NA,TRBJ1-1,NA,16,CASSPPGSGAGTEAFF,TGTGCCAGCTCACCACCGGGTTCAGGGGCCGGGACTGAAGCTTTCTTT
TRBV6-1,NA,TRBJ1-5,NA,13,CASSGNIGQPQHF,TGTGCCAGCAGCGGTAATATTGGTCAGCCCCAGCATTTT
TRBV4-1,NA,TRBJ2-1,TRBD2,14,CASSETSAYNEQFF,TGCGCCAGCAGCGAGACTAGCGCCTACAATGAGCAGTTCTTC
TRBV2,NA,TRBJ2-6,NA,17,CASSEIGETSGANVLTF,TGTGCCAGCAGTGAGATAGGGGAAACCTCTGGGGCCAACGTCCTGACTTTC
TRBV29-1,NA,TRBJ2-7,TRBD1,15,CSVESAGGQNYEQYF,TGCAGCGTTGAGTCTGCTGGGGGACAGAACTACGAGCAGTACTTC
TRBV25-1,once,TRBJ2-2,TRBD1,14,CASSEDRGPGELFF,TGTGCCAGCAGTGAAGACAGGGGTCCCGGGGAGCTGTTTTTT
TRBV5-5,NA,TRBJ1-1,NA,14,CASSLRGRDTEAFF,TGTGCCAGCAGCTTGAGGGGTAGGGACACTGAAGCTTTCTTT
TRBV6-1,NA,TRBJ1-5,NA,16,CASSEWEVDSNQPQHF,TGTGCCAGCAGTGAATGGGAGGTGGATAGCAATCAGCCCCAGCATTTT
TRBV6-1,once,TRBJ2-1,NA,13,CAGRAASHQEQFF,TGTGCCGGGAGAGCTGCGTCTCATCAGGAGCAGTTCTTC
TRBV6-1,few,TRBJ2-1,TRBD2,16,CASSDLAGGSYNEQFF,TGTGCCAGCAGTGATCTAGCGGGGGGCTCCTACAATGAGCAGTTCTTC
TRBV4-1,NA,TRBJ2-7,TRBD1,15,CASSQTETGAYEQYF,TGCGCCAGCAGCCAAACCGAGACAGGGGCCTACGAGCAGTACTTC
TRBV6-5,NA,TRBJ1-1,TRBD1,13,CASSYEGALEAFF,TGTGCCAGCAGTTACGAGGGGGCTCTCGAAGCTTTCTTT
TRBV27,NA,TRBJ1-4,NA,12,CASRTGGEKLFF,TGTGCCAGCAGGACGGGAGGGGAAAAACTGTTTTTT
TRBV11-2,NA,TRBJ1-1,TRBD1,15,CASSLRTGGLTEAFF,TGTGCCAGCAGCTTACGGACAGGGGGCTTGACTGAAGCTTTCTTT
TRBV30,NA,TRBJ1-2,NA,17,CAWSLTKGGARGYGYTF,TGTGCCTGGAGCCTGACGAAGGGGGGGGCGCGGGGATATGGCTACACCTTC
TRBV6-1,NA,TRBJ2-1,TRBD2,17,CASSDFIGTSGNNEQFF,TGTGCCAGCAGTGATTTTATCGGGACTAGCGGAAACAATGAGCAGTTCTTC
TRBV4-3,NA,TRBJ1-1,NA,13,CASSPFNGGEAFF,TGCGCCAGCAGCCCCTTTAACGGGGGTGAAGCTTTCTTT
TRBV6-5,NA,TRBJ2-6,NA,15,CASTRAGTGANVLTF,TGTGCCAGCACCCGGGCAGGGACTGGGGCCAACGTCCTGACTTTC
TRBV4-3,NA,TRBJ2-2,TRBD1,15,CASSQDRGHTGELFF,TGCGCCAGCAGCCAGGACAGGGGGCACACCGGGGAGCTGTTTTTT
TRBV5-1,NA,TRBJ2-5,NA,15,CASSLVGQFQETQYF,TGCGCCAGCAGCTTGGTCGGACAGTTCCAAGAGACCCAGTACTTC
TRBV29-1,NA,TRBJ2-7,TRBD1,17,CSVWGTGDPPTVYEQYF,TGCAGCGTCTGGGGGACAGGAGACCCTCCTACAGTATACGAGCAGTACTTC
TRBV6-6,NA,TRBJ2-2,TRBD1,15,CASSLQGADTGELFF,TGTGCCAGCAGCCTACAGGGGGCGGACACCGGGGAGCTGTTTTTT
TRBV7-8,NA,TRBJ2-5,TRBD2,17,CASSLAGLAGGKETQYF,TGTGCCAGCAGCTTAGCGGGACTAGCGGGAGGTAAAGAGACCCAGTACTTC
TRBV10-1,NA,TRBJ2-1,NA,12,CASSARYNEQFF,TGCGCCAGCAGTGCCAGGTACAATGAGCAGTTCTTC
TRBV7-9,NA,TRBJ2-7,TRBD1,15,CASSYIHRGAYEQYF,TGTGCCAGCAGCTATATTCACAGGGGGGCCTACGAGCAGTACTTC
TRBV2,NA,TRBJ2-1,NA,12,CASSQQGVEQFF,TGTGCCAGCAGCCAACAGGGAGTTGAGCAGTTCTTC
TRBV4-1,NA,TRBJ1-2,TRBD1,15,CASSQVDRGRYGYTF,TGCGCCAGCAGCCAGGTCGACAGGGGGCGTTATGGCTACACCTTC
TRBV14,NA,TRBJ1-6,TRBD1,15,CASSHRTGGASPLHF,TGTGCCAGCAGCCACCGAACAGGGGGCGCTTCACCCCTCCACTTT
TRBV5-6,NA,TRBJ2-7,TRBD2,11,CASSREGSVYF,TGTGCCAGCAGCAGGGAGGGTTCGGTATACTTC
TRBV19,NA,TRBJ1-1,TRBD1,17,CASSAYPGTGVHTEAFF,TGTGCCAGTAGTGCCTATCCCGGGACAGGGGTTCACACTGAAGCTTTCTTT
TRBV15,NA,TRBJ2-3,NA,13,CATSNDNTDTQYF,TGTGCCACCAGTAACGACAACACAGATACGCAGTATTTT
TRBV7-9,NA,TRBJ2-7,TRBD2,15,CASRSLADRAYEQYF,TGTGCCAGCAGGTCTCTAGCGGACCGCGCCTACGAGCAGTACTTC
TRBV5-3,NA,TRBJ1-2,NA,12,CASPGQNYGYTF,TGTGCCAGCCCGGGACAAAACTATGGCTACACCTTC
TRBV7-3,few,TRBJ2-3,TRBD2,14,CASSPGLDPDTQYF,TGTGCCAGCAGCCCCGGACTAGACCCAGATACGCAGTATTTT
TRBV11-1,NA,TRBJ1-1,NA,13,CASSSRGNTEAFF,TGTGCCAGCAGCTCCAGGGGGAACACTGAAGCTTTCTTT
TRBV27,NA,TRBJ2-6,TRBD2,19,CASTSLRTSRRGGANVLTF,TGTGCCAGCACTAGCCTCAGGACTAGCCGGAGGGGAGGGGCCAACGTCCTGACTTTC
TRBV7-9,NA,TRBJ2-1,NA,14,CASSLERLHNEQFF,TGTGCCAGCAGCTTAGAGCGGCTTCACAATGAGCAGTTCTTC
TRBV19,NA,TRBJ1-6,NA,14,CASSIPVDNSPLHF,TGTGCCAGTAGTATCCCGGTGGATAATTCACCCCTCCACTTT
TRBV5-1,NA,TRBJ2-3,NA,20,CASSLRGLGGLRTPTDTQYF,TGCGCCAGCAGCTTGAGGGGCCTAGGGGGACTAAGAACCCCCACAGATACGCAGTATTTT
TRBV19,NA,TRBJ1-1,NA,10,CASRGTEAFF,TGTGCCAGCAGGGGCACTGAAGCTTTCTTT
TRBV2,NA,TRBJ1-2,NA,13,CASSGLATYGYTF,TGTGCCAGCAGTGGATTGGCAACCTATGGCTACACCTTC
TRBV1,NA,TRBJ1-1,NA,14,CTSSQAGSGTEAFF,TGCACCAGCAGCCAAGCAGGGTCCGGCACTGAAGCTTTCTTT
TRBV5-1,NA,TRBJ2-7,NA,15,CASSLESSGAYEQYF,TGCGCCAGCAGCTTGGAATCTTCGGGGGCCTACGAGCAGTACTTC
TRBV29-1,once,TRBJ2-1,TRBD2,13,CSVPGRGYNEQFF,TGCAGCGTCCCGGGGCGGGGGTACAATGAGCAGTTCTTC
TRBV28,NA,TRBJ1-1,NA,15,CASSLISQAYTEAFF,TGTGCCAGCAGTTTAATATCACAGGCGTACACTGAAGCTTTCTTT